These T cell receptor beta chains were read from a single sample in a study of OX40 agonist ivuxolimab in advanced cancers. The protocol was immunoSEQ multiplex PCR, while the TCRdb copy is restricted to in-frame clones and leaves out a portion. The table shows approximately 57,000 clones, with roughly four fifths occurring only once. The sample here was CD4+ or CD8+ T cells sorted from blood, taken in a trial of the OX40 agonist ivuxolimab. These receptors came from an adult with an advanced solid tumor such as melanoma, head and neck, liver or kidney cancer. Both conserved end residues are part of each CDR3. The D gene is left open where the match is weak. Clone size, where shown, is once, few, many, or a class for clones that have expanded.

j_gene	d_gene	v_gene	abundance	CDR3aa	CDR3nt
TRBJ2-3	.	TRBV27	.	CASSSWRGRADTQYF	TGTGCCAGCAGTTCTTGGCGGGGGCGGGCAGATACGCAGTATTTT
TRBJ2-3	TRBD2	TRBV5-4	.	CASRRGGGVTQYF	TGTGCCAGCAGGCGGGGGGGCGGGGTTACGCAGTATTTT
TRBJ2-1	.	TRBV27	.	CASSLYPRGNEQFF	TGTGCCAGCAGTTTATATCCTAGGGGGAATGAGCAGTTCTTC
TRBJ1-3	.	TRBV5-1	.	CASSPFQGQSGNTIYF	TGCGCCAGCAGCCCTTTCCAGGGTCAGTCTGGAAACACCATATATTTT
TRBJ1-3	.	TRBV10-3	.	CAISLGFRDGNTIYF	TGTGCCATCAGTCTGGGCTTTAGGGATGGAAACACCATATATTTT
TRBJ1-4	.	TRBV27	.	CASSSSGGLYEKLFF	TGTGCCAGCAGTTCCTCGGGGGGCCTGTATGAAAAACTGTTTTTT
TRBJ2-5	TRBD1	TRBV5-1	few	CASSPRQGTGVETQYF	TGCGCCAGCAGCCCCAGACAGGGGACTGGTGTGGAGACCCAGTACTTC
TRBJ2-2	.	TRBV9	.	CASSVAGGRDGELFF	TGTGCCAGCAGCGTAGCCGGGGGACGGGACGGGGAGCTGTTTTTT
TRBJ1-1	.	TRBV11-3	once	CASRPGGAPANTEAFF	TGTGCCAGCAGACCCGGCGGGGCTCCGGCGAACACTGAAGCTTTCTTT
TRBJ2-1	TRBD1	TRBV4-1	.	CASSLVDRGLFF	TGCGCCAGCAGCCTAGTTGACAGGGGGCTTTTCTTC
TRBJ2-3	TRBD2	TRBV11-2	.	CASSLGLAPDTQYF	TGTGCCAGCAGCCTAGGACTAGCTCCAGATACGCAGTATTTT
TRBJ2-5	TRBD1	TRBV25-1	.	CASSGGYQDRGKGETQYF	TGTGCCAGCAGTGGCGGATACCAAGACAGGGGCAAAGGAGAGACCCAGTACTTC
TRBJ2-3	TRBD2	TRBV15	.	CATSILSGAGGPDTQYF	TGTGCCACCAGCATTCTTTCGGGCGCGGGGGGGCCAGATACGCAGTATTTT